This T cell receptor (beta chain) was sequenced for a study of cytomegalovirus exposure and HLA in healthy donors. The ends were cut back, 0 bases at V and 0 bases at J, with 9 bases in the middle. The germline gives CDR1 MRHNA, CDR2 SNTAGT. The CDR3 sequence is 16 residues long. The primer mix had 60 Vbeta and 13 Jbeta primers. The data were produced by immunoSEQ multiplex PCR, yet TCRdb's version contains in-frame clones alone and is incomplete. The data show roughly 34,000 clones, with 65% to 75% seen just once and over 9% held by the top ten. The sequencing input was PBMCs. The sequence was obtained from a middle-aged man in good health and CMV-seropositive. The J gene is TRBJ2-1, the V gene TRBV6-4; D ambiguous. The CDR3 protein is CASSDSHNSSYNEQFF. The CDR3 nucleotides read TGTGCCAGCAGTGACTCGCACAACAGCTCCTACAATGAGCAGTTCTTC.